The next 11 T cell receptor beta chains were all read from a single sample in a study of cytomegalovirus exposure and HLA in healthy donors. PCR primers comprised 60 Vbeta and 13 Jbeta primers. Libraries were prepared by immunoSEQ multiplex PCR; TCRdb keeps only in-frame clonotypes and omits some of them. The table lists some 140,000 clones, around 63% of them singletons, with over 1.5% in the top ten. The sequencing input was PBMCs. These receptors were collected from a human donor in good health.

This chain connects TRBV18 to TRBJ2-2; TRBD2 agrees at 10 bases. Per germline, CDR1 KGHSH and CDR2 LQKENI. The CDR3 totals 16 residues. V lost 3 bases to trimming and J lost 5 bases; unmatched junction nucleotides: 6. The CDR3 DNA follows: TGTGCCAGCTCACCGCGGCCAGCGGGAGGGACCGGGGAGCTGTTTTTT. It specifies CASSPRPAGGTGELFF.

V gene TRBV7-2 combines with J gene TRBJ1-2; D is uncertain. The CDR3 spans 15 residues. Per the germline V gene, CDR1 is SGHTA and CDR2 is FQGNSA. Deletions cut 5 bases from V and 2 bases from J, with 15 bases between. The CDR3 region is CASSPDTILNYGYTF. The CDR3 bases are TGTGCCAGCAGCCCCGACACGATCCTAAACTATGGCTACACCTTC. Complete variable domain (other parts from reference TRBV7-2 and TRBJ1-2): GAGVSQSPSNKVTEKGKDVELRCDPISGHTALYWYRQSLGQGLEFLIYFQGNSAPDKSGLPSDRFSAERTGGSVSTLTIQRTQQEDSAVYLCASSPDTILNYGYTFGSGTRLTVV.

CDR3 protein: CASSPGTSGRQGTGELFF. The CDR3 coding sequence is TGCGCCAGCAGTCCCGGGACTAGCGGGAGACAGGGAACCGGGGAGCTGTTTTTT. This chain connects TRBV23-1 to TRBJ2-2, with TRBD2 identical over 14 bases. TRBV23-1 is given ORF status, its function remaining uncertain. Trimming at V came to 4 bases and at J to 5 bases, leaving 9 bases not matched to a gene. The CDR3 runs 18 residues.

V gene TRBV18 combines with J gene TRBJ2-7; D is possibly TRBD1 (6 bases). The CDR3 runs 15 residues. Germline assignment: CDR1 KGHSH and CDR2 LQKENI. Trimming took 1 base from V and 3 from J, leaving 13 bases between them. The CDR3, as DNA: TGTGCCAGCTCACCACGTACATCGACAGGCTACGAGCAGTACTTC. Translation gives CASSPRTSTGYEQYF.

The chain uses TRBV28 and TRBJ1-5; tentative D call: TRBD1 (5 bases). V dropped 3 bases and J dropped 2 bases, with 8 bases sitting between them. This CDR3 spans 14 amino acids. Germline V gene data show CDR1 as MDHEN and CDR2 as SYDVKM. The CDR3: CASSFQGGNQPQHF. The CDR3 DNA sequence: TGTGCCAGCAGTTTTCAGGGCGGCAATCAGCCCCAGCATTTT. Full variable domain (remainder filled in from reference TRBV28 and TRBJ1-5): DVKVTQSSRYLVKRTGEKVFLECVQDMDHENMFWYRQDPGLGLRLIYFSYDVKMKEKGDIPEGYSVSREKKERFSLILESASTNQTSMYLCASSFQGGNQPQHFGDGTRLSIL.

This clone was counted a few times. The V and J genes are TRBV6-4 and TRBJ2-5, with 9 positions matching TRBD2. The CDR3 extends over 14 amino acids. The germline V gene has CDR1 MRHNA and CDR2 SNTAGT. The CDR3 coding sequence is TGTTCAAGCAGTGTTAGCGGGGGCCAAGAGACCCAGTACTTC. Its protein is CSSSVSGGQETQYF.

For the CDR3, the DNA is TGTGCCAGCAGCTTGGGACAGCTCAGCTACGAGCAGTACTTC. Amino acids: CASSLGQLSYEQYF. This chain uses TRBV13 with TRBJ2-5; 7 bases map to TRBD1. With the DNA end fitting TRBJ2-7 better, the J assignment may be wrong. The CDR3 totals 14 residues. Germline CDR1 reads PRHDT; CDR2 reads FYEKMQ (reference sequence).

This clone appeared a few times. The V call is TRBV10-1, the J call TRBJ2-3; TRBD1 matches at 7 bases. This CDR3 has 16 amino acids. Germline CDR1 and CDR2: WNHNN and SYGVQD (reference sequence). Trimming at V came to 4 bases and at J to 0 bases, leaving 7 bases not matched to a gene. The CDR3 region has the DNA TGCGCCAGCAGTGGGGGACAGTCTTTTAGCACAGATACGCAGTATTTT. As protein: CASSGGQSFSTDTQYF.

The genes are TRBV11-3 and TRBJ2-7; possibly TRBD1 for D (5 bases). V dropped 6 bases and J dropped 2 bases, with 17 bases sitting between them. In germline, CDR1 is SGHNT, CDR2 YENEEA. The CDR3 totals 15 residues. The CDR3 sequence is CASSQKTVSAYEQYF. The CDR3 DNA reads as TGTGCCAGCAGTCAAAAGACAGTGTCTGCCTACGAGCAGTACTTC.

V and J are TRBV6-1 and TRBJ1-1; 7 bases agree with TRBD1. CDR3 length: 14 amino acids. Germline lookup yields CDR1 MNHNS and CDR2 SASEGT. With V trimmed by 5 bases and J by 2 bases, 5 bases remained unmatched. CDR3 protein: CASSLRTGNTEAFF. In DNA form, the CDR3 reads TGTGCCAGCAGTCTTAGGACAGGCAACACTGAAGCTTTCTTT.

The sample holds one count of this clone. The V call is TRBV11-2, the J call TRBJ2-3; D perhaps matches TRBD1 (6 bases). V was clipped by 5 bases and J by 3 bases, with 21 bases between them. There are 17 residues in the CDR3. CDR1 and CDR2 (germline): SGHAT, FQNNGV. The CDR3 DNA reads TGTGCCAGCAGCCTCCGGAAGGACAGCATTGGGACAGATACGCAGTATTTT. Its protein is CASSLRKDSIGTDTQYF.